Below are 23 T cell receptor beta chains sequenced from a single sample in a study of T cell responses to AZD1222 COVID-19 vaccine (dated by TCRdb to about 2021). Preparation of the library involved the immunoSEQ multiplex PCR assay. Drawn from immuneACCESS, this table holds only the in-frame rearrangements with V and J called that TCRdb kept. Clones are partly lost; checked studies trace under half to an unresolved V gene and leave the rest unexplained. This sample lists approximately 99,000 clones; more than 70% were detected once. Jointly, the top ten make up 3.3% of the sample. What this sample's time point label stands for: baseline before first vaccination. The specimen comprised peripheral blood, sampled on day 0 of AZD1222 vaccination. The receptors were sampled from an adult in good health.

The genes are TRBV3-1 (or the pseudogene TRBV3-2) and TRBJ2-7, with a tentative D call TRBD2 (5 bases). Germline-derived CDR1 and CDR2 are LGHDT and YNNKEL (reference sequence). The CDR3 covers 13 residues. V lost 4 bases to trimming and J lost 6 bases, with 13 bases between them. The CDR3 sequence is CASSLRVLSEQYF. CDR3 sequence (DNA): TGTGCCAGCAGCCTGAGGGTGCTGAGCGAGCAGTACTTC.

The rearrangement links TRBV25-1 to TRBJ1-6; D unresolved. The ends were cut back, 5 bases at V and 8 bases at J, with 10 bases in the middle. Germline V gene data show CDR1 as MGHDK and CDR2 as SYGVNS. The CDR3 runs 13 residues. The CDR3 here is CASSQWIDSPLHF. The CDR3 region has the DNA TGTGCCAGCAGTCAATGGATAGATTCACCCCTCCACTTT.

This sequence joins TRBV10-2 and TRBJ2-5; D unclear. The CDR3 length is 13 residues. V was pared by 7 bases and J by 5 bases, with 14 bases between. Germline V gene data show CDR1 as WSHSY and CDR2 as SAAADI. The CDR3 DNA is TGCGCCAGCACCGAGCGCTCCAGGGAGACCCAGTACTTC. Protein product: CASTERSRETQYF.

The chain is built from TRBV7-3 and TRBJ1-2, with D possibly matching TRBD1 (5 bases). The V gene lost 6 bases and the J gene lost 1 base, with 9 bases spanning the gap. Germline V gene lookup returns CDR1 SGHTA and CDR2 FQGTGA. The CDR3 is 13 amino acids. This CDR3 is CASSTGGNYGYTF. The CDR3 DNA is TGTGCCAGCAGTACGGGGGGTAACTATGGCTACACCTTC.

CDR3 coding DNA: TGTGCCAGCTACTCAGGGGTCGGAGGAAACACCATATATTTT. This translates into CASYSGVGGNTIYF. V gene TRBV18 combines with J gene TRBJ1-3; D might be TRBD1 (6 bases). The germline gives CDR1 KGHSH, CDR2 LQKENI. Trimming shortened V by 7 bases and J by 4 bases, and 14 bases separated the two germline ends. The CDR3 totals 14 residues.

As DNA, the CDR3 is TGTGCCAGCAGCATCCGACAGGGCAATCAGCCCCAGCATTTT. Amino acid sequence: CASSIRQGNQPQHF. V gene TRBV7-2 combines with J gene TRBJ1-5, with D possibly matching TRBD1 (6 bases). The germline V and J ends were trimmed by 5 bases and 2 bases, with 10 bases remaining between them. Germline V gives CDR1 SGHTA, CDR2 FQGNSA. The CDR3 is 14 amino acids.

The genes are TRBV7-9 and TRBJ2-7; 7 nucleotides line up with TRBD1. CDR1 SEHNR and CDR2 FQNEAQ come from the germline V gene (reference sequence). J gave up 3 bases and V 5 bases, and 13 bases lay outside the gene matches. The CDR3 loop spans 16 amino acids. CDR3 DNA sequence: TGTGCCAGCAGCCCCCCCAGACAGGGTTTAAACTACGAGCAGTACTTC. Its translation is CASSPPRQGLNYEQYF.

V usage is TRBV19 and J usage is TRBJ2-7, with D uncertain. V was trimmed by 4 bases and J by 2 bases, leaving 12 bases between them. There are 14 residues in the CDR3. Germline V gene lookup returns CDR1 LNHDA and CDR2 SQIVND (reference sequence). The CDR3 spells CASSKRQETYEQYF. The CDR3 DNA sequence: TGTGCCAGTAGTAAGAGGCAGGAGACCTACGAGCAGTACTTC.

V gene TRBV2 combines with J gene TRBJ1-5; 8 bases align to TRBD1. In germline, CDR1 is SNHLY, CDR2 FYNNEI. Trimming cost V 4 bases and J 4 bases; bases outside gene matches: 6. The CDR3 consists of 15 residues. The CDR3 region has the DNA TGTGCCAGCAGTGGGGGACAGGTTTCAAATCAGCCCCAGCATTTT. Translated, it gives CASSGGQVSNQPQHF.

The chain links TRBV4-1 to TRBJ1-4; D remains unclear. This CDR3 contains 14 residues. V was shortened by 0 bases and J by 7 bases, with 9 bases between the two germline ends. Germline loops: CDR1 MGHRA, CDR2 YSYEKL. CDR3 DNA sequence: TGCGCCAGCAGCCAAGATTGGGGATCTGAAAAACTGTTTTTT. As protein: CASSQDWGSEKLFF.

The chain uses TRBV4-1 and TRBJ2-1, with unresolved D. V was cut by 6 bases and J by 6 bases, with 9 bases left in between. This CDR3 comprises 12 residues. Germline assignment: CDR1 MGHRA and CDR2 YSYEKL. As DNA, the CDR3 is TGCGCCAGCAGTTCCCCGGGCAATGAGCAGTTCTTC. It specifies CASSSPGNEQFF.

As for this clone: The junction departs from the called germline gene at one end, perhaps through a read error. The chain couples TRBV9 to TRBJ1-2; D is possibly TRBD1 (5 bases). The CDR3 totals 17 residues. CDR1 is SGDLS and CDR2 is YYNGEE in the germline V gene. In DNA, the CDR3 is TGTGCCAGCGGCGTAGCTGACAGATCCCTTCATAACTATGGCTACACCTTC. It translates to CASGVADRSLHNYGYTF.

This chain uses TRBV5-1 with TRBJ1-4, with D unclear. Trimming shortened V by 5 bases and J by 5 bases, and 13 bases separated the two germline ends. The CDR3 extends over 14 amino acids. CDR1 is SGHRS and CDR2 is YFSETQ in the germline V gene. The DNA of the CDR3 is TGCGCCAGCAGGGATCCGGGAGGAAATGAAAAACTGTTTTTT. Protein product: CASRDPGGNEKLFF.

The chain carries TRBV28 and TRBJ1-1; TRBD1 matches at 10 bases. The trim removed 3 bases at V and 5 bases at J, leaving 6 bases unmatched. This CDR3 has 15 residues. Looked up from germline, CDR1 is MDHEN and CDR2 is SYDVKM. The CDR3 reads CASSFGQGVRTEAFF. The CDR3 DNA reads as TGTGCCAGCAGTTTTGGACAGGGGGTTCGAACTGAAGCTTTCTTT.

The chain joins TRBV29-1 to TRBJ2-1; D uncertain. The germline V and J ends were trimmed by 3 bases and 8 bases, with 20 bases remaining between them. The CDR3 is 15 amino acids. The V gene's germline CDR1 is SQVTM and CDR2 ANQGSEA. In DNA, the CDR3 is TGCAGCGTTGACGTAGGCCTACATTCTGTCCATGAGCAGTTCTTC. Encoded protein: CSVDVGLHSVHEQFF.

V gene TRBV6-5 combines with J gene TRBJ2-4, with TRBD2 matching over 9 bases. V gave up 6 bases and J gave up 1 base; unmatched junction bases: 4. The CDR3 runs 15 residues. Germline loops: CDR1 MNHEY, CDR2 SVGAGI. CDR3 DNA sequence: TGTGCCAGCAGCCCCAGCGGGGGGGCCAAAAACATTCAGTACTTC. Amino acids: CASSPSGGAKNIQYF.

The V and J genes are TRBV27 and TRBJ1-2; D possibly corresponds to TRBD1 (6 bases). CDR3 length: 15 residues. Trimming left V 3 bases short and J 7 bases short, with 18 bases between. The germline V gene has CDR1 MNHEY and CDR2 SMNVEV (reference sequence). Here the CDR3 DNA reads TGTGCCAGCAGTTTCAGTATGAGGGGGGGAGGTGGCTACACCTTC. It yields the protein CASSFSMRGGGGYTF.

This chain joins TRBV6-5 and TRBJ1-2, with TRBD1 identical over 10 bases. After removal of 0 bases from V and 7 bases from J, the junction contained 5 bases not matched to a gene. Per the germline V gene, CDR1 is MNHEY and CDR2 is SVGAGI. There are 15 residues in the CDR3. The CDR3, as DNA: TGTGCCAGCAGTTACTCGGGGACAGGGGACCCTGGCTACACCTTC. Translated: CASSYSGTGDPGYTF.

This chain uses TRBV7-9 with TRBJ2-5; unclear D gene. Trimming pared 1 base from V and 5 bases from J, leaving 14 bases between. The CDR3 is made up of 15 amino acids. CDR1 SEHNR and CDR2 FQNEAQ come from the germline V gene (reference sequence). CDR3 sequence reads: CASSLETKKGETQYF. The CDR3 bases are TGTGCCAGCAGCTTAGAGACCAAGAAGGGCGAGACCCAGTACTTC.

The J gene is TRBJ1-5, the V gene TRBV28; the D is unclear. V gave up 0 bases and J gave up 7 bases, with 4 bases separating them. The length of the CDR3 is 12 residues. Germline V gene data show CDR1 as MDHEN and CDR2 as SYDVKM. The CDR3 DNA reads as TGTGCCAGCAGTTTATGGGTGCAGCCCCAGCATTTT. Its protein product is CASSLWVQPQHF.

V usage is TRBV19 and J usage is TRBJ2-1, with 7 bases matching TRBD1. V lost 7 bases, J lost 2 bases, and 11 bases stayed unmatched. Germline V gives CDR1 LNHDA, CDR2 SQIVND (reference sequence). The CDR3 sequence is 16 residues long. The CDR3 nucleotides are TGTGCCAGTACCCGACGGGGACAGAGAACCTACAATGAGCAGTTCTTC. Translated, it gives CASTRRGQRTYNEQFF.

This clone was seen a handful of times. The chain employs TRBV5-1 and TRBJ1-1; 7 bases align to TRBD1. From germline, CDR1 is SGHRS and CDR2 YFSETQ. Trimming took 5 bases from V and 1 from J; bases not matched to a gene: 8. CDR3 size: 15 residues. The CDR3 reads CASSLTRTGNTEAFF. DNA for the CDR3: TGCGCCAGCAGTCTTACAAGGACAGGGAACACTGAAGCTTTCTTT.

The chain links TRBV18 to TRBJ1-6, with 7 nucleotides matching TRBD1. Germline CDR1 reads KGHSH; CDR2 reads LQKENI. J was trimmed by 8 bases and V by 7 bases; bases with no gene match: 5. The CDR3 spans 13 residues. The DNA for the CDR3 is TGTGCCAGCTTAGGGGGCTTTGATTCACCCCTCCACTTT. Protein product: CASLGGFDSPLHF.